Below, 6 T cell receptor beta chains from the same sample are listed, as sequenced in a study of cytomegalovirus exposure and HLA in healthy donors (TCRdb year 2017). The library was prepared using the immunoSEQ multiplex PCR assay. For the multiplex PCR, a mixture combining 60 forward primers for TCR Vbeta segments and 13 reverse primers for TCR Jbeta segments was used. TCRdb retrieved this table from immuneACCESS and kept in-frame rearrangements only. Not all clones are present; in checked studies, unresolved V genes account for under half, and no reason is known for the remainder. This sample gives 100,000 to 150,000 clones in total; 65% to 75% of them show up just once. The top ten hold approximately 5.4% of the sample. Sequenced: PBMCs. The receptors come from a woman aged 50 to 60 in good health and CMV-seropositive.

This clone has only a few counts. In DNA, the CDR3 is TGTGCCAGCAGCCATACCGGGACTAGCGGGGGGGATTACAATGAGCAGTTCTTC. Encoded protein: CASSHTGTSGGDYNEQFF. The V and J genes are TRBV4-2 and TRBJ2-1; 16 bases are shared with TRBD2. The CDR3 is 18 residues long. CDR1 and CDR2 (germline): LGHNA, YNFKEQ. The J segment lost 4 bases and the V segment lost 3 bases, leaving 6 bases of the junction unmatched.

This clone was detected a few times. The chain couples TRBV29-1 to TRBJ2-3, with D perhaps TRBD2 (5 bases). Germline assignment: CDR1 SQVTM and CDR2 ANQGSEA. The CDR3 loop spans 16 amino acids. With 3 bases removed from V and 3 bases from J, the gap between germline ends came to 19 bases. The CDR3 region has the DNA TGCAGCGTTGAGGTACTCGGGGTCGTCCCGACAGATACGCAGTATTTT. Protein sequence: CSVEVLGVVPTDTQYF.

With respect to this clone: Germline and junction disagree at one end, which may indicate a read error. The V gene is TRBV7-7, the J gene TRBJ2-1; maybe TRBD2 (5 bases). Germline CDR1 and CDR2: SSHAT and FNYEAQ (reference sequence). The length of the CDR3 is 14 residues. The CDR3 DNA reads as TGTGCTAGCAGCTTAGCCTTGGGAGACAATGAGCAGTTCTTC. Its protein product is CASSLALGDNEQFF.

The chain couples TRBV5-1 to TRBJ1-5; 7 nucleotides align to TRBD1. This CDR3 is built from 15 residues. Unmatched junction bases numbered 4, after V lost 0 bases and J lost 4 bases. The germline CDR1 and CDR2 sequences are SGHRS and YFSETQ. The CDR3, as DNA: TGCGCCAGCAGCTTGGGGGGGACAGCGAATCAGCCCCAGCATTTT. Residues: CASSLGGTANQPQHF.

V gene TRBV4-1 combines with J gene TRBJ1-2; D might be TRBD1 (6 bases). Germline CDR1 is MGHRA and CDR2 is YSYEKL. Trimming cost V 1 base and J 0 bases, with 12 bases left between them. The CDR3 consists of 16 residues. CDR3 nucleotide sequence: TGCGCCAGCAGCCAAGTTCAGGGGCCCACTAACTATGGCTACACCTTC. Translation: CASSQVQGPTNYGYTF.

This clone was detected a few times. The chain is built from TRBV6-5 and TRBJ1-6; 7 bases fit TRBD1. Per germline, CDR1 MNHEY and CDR2 SVGAGI. The CDR3 runs to 15 residues. With V trimmed by 8 bases and J by 6 bases, 10 bases remained unmatched. As DNA, the CDR3 is TGTGCCAGCGCCCGCCAGGGGACAGCTAATTCACCCCTCCACTTT. Encoded protein: CASARQGTANSPLHF.